The present entry profiles one T cell receptor beta chain with its context. The table came from immunoSEQ multiplex PCR; TCRdb's copy has only in-frame clones and leaves some out. Of some 20,000 clones in the sample, 88% were seen once. CDR1 and CDR2 (germline): GTSNPN, SVGIG (reference sequence). CDR3 size: 13 residues. The V gene lost 2 bases and the J gene lost 7 bases, with 14 bases spanning the gap. This record comes from a study of T cell changes during pregnancy in multiple sclerosis. The TCR was taken from a female donor in good health, enrolled as a control in a pregnancy study. Source: CD4+ T cells from peripheral blood mononuclear cells, taken in the first trimester of pregnancy. The rearrangement joins TRBV30 to TRBJ1-2; possible D gene TRBD1, 5 bases. The CDR3 is CAWSPQGWRGYTF. The CDR3 nucleotides read TGTGCCTGGAGTCCCCAGGGTTGGCGTGGCTACACCTTC.